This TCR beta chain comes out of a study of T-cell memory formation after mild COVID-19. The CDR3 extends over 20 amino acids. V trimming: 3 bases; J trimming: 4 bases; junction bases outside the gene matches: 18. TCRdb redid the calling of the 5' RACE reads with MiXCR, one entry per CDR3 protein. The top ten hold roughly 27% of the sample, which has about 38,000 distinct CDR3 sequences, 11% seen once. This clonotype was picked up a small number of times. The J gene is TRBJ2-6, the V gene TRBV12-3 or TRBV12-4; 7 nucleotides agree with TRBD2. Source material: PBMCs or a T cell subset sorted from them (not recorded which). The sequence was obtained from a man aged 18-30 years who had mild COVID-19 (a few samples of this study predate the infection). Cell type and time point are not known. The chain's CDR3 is CASSFAGRAGIFSGANVLTF. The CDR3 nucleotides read TGTGCCAGCAGTTTCGCCGGCCGAGCGGGGATCTTTTCGGGGGCCAACGTCCTGACTTTC.